Listed below are T cell receptor beta chains from one sample, sequenced in a study of early T cells in non-severe SARS-CoV-2 infection. From the 5' RACE reads, TCRdb called clonotypes with MiXCR, one entry per CDR3 protein. The sample lists about 80,000 distinct CDR3 sequences; approximately 12% were seen once. Source: whole blood, taken at baseline. The receptor source for this set is an adult who was a healthcare worker with PCR-confirmed SARS-CoV-2 infection or an uninfected control (not recorded which). The donor label of this sample is uncertain. Both conserved end residues are part of each CDR3. Each record gives: clone size, CDR3 length, J gene, D gene, V gene, CDR3 protein, CDR3 DNA. D genes are given only for firm matches. Clone size, where shown, is once, few, many, or a class for clones that have expanded.

abundance: -
len: 14
j_gene: TRBJ1-1
d_gene: -
v_gene: TRBV18
CDR3aa: CASSPPPLNTEAFF
CDR3nt: TGTGCCAGCTCACCACCGCCCTTGAACACTGAAGCTTTCTTT

abundance: many
len: 16
j_gene: TRBJ2-1
d_gene: TRBD2
v_gene: TRBV11-2
CDR3aa: CASSLNRRTSFNEQFF
CDR3nt: TGTGCCAGCAGCTTAAATCGTCGGACTAGCTTCAATGAGCAGTTCTTC

abundance: few
len: 13
j_gene: TRBJ2-7
d_gene: -
v_gene: TRBV7-8
CDR3aa: CAPEGGRTYEQYF
CDR3nt: TGTGCCCCGGAAGGAGGTCGTACCTACGAGCAGTACTTC

abundance: -
len: 15
j_gene: TRBJ2-5
d_gene: TRBD1
v_gene: TRBV12-3/TRBV12-4
CDR3aa: CASSVNRDRGETQYF
CDR3nt: TGTGCCAGCAGTGTAAACCGGGACAGGGGAGAGACCCAGTACTTC

abundance: few
len: 15
j_gene: TRBJ2-7
d_gene: TRBD1
v_gene: TRBV7-2
CDR3aa: CASSPARTGDYEQYF
CDR3nt: TGTGCCAGCAGCCCCGCGCGGACAGGGGATTACGAGCAGTACTTC

abundance: many
len: 14
j_gene: TRBJ2-7
d_gene: -
v_gene: TRBV9
CDR3aa: CASNGGGGYDEQYF
CDR3nt: TGTGCCAGCAATGGTGGGGGGGGCTACGACGAGCAGTACTTC

abundance: few
len: 12
j_gene: TRBJ2-5
d_gene: -
v_gene: TRBV7-2
CDR3aa: CASSLTSETQYF
CDR3nt: TGTGCCAGCAGCCTCACGTCCGAGACCCAGTACTTC

abundance: few
len: 15
j_gene: TRBJ1-1
d_gene: -
v_gene: TRBV18
CDR3aa: CASSPPGRWGTEAFF
CDR3nt: TGTGCCAGCTCACCCCCGGGTAGGTGGGGAACTGAAGCTTTCTTT

abundance: -
len: 12
j_gene: TRBJ2-3
d_gene: TRBD1
v_gene: TRBV12-3/TRBV12-4
CDR3aa: CASRTGTDTQYF
CDR3nt: TGTGCCAGCAGGACAGGGACAGATACGCAGTATTTT

abundance: -
len: 13
j_gene: TRBJ2-5
d_gene: -
v_gene: TRBV12-3/TRBV12-4
CDR3aa: CASRPGGQETQYF
CDR3nt: TGTGCCAGCAGGCCAGGGGGGCAAGAGACCCAGTACTTC

abundance: -
len: 14
j_gene: TRBJ1-1
d_gene: -
v_gene: TRBV14
CDR3aa: CASSVRGRSTEAFF
CDR3nt: TGTGCCAGCAGCGTCAGGGGCCGGAGCACTGAAGCTTTCTTT

abundance: many
len: 19
j_gene: TRBJ2-5
d_gene: -
v_gene: TRBV20-1
CDR3aa: CSARDLRGPGANREETQYF
CDR3nt: TGCAGTGCTAGAGATCTCCGCGGCCCGGGGGCCAACCGGGAAGAGACCCAGTACTTC

abundance: few
len: 15
j_gene: TRBJ2-1
d_gene: -
v_gene: TRBV7-2
CDR3aa: CASSLEVGYGREQFF
CDR3nt: TGTGCCAGCAGCTTAGAAGTGGGGTACGGGCGTGAGCAGTTCTTC

abundance: -
len: 15
j_gene: TRBJ2-5
d_gene: TRBD2
v_gene: TRBV5-5
CDR3aa: CASSSGGTTVETQYF
CDR3nt: TGTGCCAGCAGCTCCGGGGGGACCACGGTAGAGACCCAGTACTTC